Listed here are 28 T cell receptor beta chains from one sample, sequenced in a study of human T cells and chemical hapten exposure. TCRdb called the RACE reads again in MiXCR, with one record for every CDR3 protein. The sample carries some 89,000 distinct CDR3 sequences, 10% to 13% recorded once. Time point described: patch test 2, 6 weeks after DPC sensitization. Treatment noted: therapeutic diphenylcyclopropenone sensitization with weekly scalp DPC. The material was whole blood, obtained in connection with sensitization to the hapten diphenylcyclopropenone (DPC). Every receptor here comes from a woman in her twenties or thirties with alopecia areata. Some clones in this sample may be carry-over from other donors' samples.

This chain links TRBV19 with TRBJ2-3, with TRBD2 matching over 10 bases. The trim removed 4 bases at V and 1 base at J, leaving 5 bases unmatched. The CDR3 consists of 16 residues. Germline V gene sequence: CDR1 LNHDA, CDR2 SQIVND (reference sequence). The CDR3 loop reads CASSTGLAEGTDTQYF. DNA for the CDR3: TGTGCCAGTAGTACCGGACTAGCGGAAGGCACAGATACGCAGTATTTT.

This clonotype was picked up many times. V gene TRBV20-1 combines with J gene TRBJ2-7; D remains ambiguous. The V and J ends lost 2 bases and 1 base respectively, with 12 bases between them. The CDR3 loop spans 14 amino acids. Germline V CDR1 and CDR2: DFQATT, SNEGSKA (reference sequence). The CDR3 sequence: CSARSGTFSYEQYF. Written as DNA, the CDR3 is TGCAGTGCTAGATCGGGTACTTTTTCCTACGAGCAGTACTTC.

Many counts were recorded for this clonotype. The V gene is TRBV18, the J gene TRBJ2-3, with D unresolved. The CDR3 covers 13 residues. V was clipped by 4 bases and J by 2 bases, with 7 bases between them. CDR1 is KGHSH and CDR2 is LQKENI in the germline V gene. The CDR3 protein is CASSRQNTDTQYF. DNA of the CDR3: TGTGCCAGCTCACGACAAAACACAGATACGCAGTATTTT.

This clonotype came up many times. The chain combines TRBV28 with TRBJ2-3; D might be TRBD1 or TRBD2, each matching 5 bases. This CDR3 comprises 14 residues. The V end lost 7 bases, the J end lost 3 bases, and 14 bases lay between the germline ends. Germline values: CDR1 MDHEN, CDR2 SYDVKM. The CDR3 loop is CASTSRGRTDTQYF. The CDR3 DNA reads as TGTGCCAGCACTTCCCGGGGCAGGACAGATACGCAGTATTTT.

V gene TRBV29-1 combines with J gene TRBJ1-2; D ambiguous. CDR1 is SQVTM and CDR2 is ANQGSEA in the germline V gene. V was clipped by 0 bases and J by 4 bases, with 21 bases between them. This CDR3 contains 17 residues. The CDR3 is CSVEDPPTGSPLYGYTF. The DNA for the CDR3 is TGCAGCGTTGAAGATCCCCCAACCGGGAGCCCTCTCTATGGCTACACCTTC.

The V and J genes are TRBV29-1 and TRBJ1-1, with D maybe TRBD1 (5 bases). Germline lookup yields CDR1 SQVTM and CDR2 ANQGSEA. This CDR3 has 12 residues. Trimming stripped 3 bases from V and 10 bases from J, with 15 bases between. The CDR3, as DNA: TGCAGCGTTGAGAGGGGAGGGTTTGGAGCTTTCTTT. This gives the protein CSVERGGFGAFF. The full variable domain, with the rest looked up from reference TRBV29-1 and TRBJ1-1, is SAVISQKPSRDICQRGTSLTIQCQVDSQVTMMFWYRQQPGQSLTLIATANQGSEATYESGFVIDKFPISRPNLTFSTLTVSNMSPEDSSIYLCSVERGGFGAFFGQGTRLTVV.

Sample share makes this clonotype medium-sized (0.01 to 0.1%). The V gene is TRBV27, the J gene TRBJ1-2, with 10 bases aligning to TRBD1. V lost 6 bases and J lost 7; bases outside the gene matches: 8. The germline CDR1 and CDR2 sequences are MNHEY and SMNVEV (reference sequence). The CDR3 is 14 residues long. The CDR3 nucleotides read TGTGCCAGCAGGCCGGGACAGGGGATCGGTGGCTACACCTTC. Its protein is CASRPGQGIGGYTF.

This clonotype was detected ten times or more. As DNA, the CDR3 is TGTGCCAGCAGTACCCGGGGGGGCTCCTACAATGAGCAGTTCTTC. Protein: CASSTRGGSYNEQFF. The rearrangement links TRBV6-1 to TRBJ2-1; 8 bases fit TRBD2. With V trimmed by 5 bases and J by 0 bases, 3 bases remained unmatched. From germline, CDR1 is MNHNS and CDR2 SASEGT. CDR3 length equals 15 residues.

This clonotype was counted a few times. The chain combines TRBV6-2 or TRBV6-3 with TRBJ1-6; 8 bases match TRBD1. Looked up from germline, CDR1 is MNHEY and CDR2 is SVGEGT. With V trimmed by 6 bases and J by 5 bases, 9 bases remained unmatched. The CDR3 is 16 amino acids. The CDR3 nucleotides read TGTGCCAGCAGAGCGGACAGGGCGTGGGATAATTCACCCCTCCACTTT. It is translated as CASRADRAWDNSPLHF.

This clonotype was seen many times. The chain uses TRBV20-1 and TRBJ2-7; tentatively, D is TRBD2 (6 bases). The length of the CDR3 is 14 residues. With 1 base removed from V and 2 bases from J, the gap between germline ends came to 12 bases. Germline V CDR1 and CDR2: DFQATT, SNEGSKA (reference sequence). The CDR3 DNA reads TGCAGTGCTAGAGCTGCGGGGAGAACCTACGAGCAGTACTTC. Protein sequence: CSARAAGRTYEQYF.

The CDR3 DNA reads as TGTGCCAGCAGTTTGGCAGGGACAGTCGGGGATACGCAGTATTTT. Protein: CASSLAGTVGDTQYF. The V call is TRBV12-3 or TRBV12-4, the J call TRBJ2-3; 7 bases map to TRBD1. Trimming at V came to 3 bases and at J to 6 bases, leaving 9 bases not matched to a gene. This CDR3 has 15 amino acids.

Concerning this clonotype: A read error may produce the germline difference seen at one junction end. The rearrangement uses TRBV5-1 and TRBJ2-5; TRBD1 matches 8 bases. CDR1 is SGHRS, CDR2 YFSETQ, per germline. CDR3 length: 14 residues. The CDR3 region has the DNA TGCGCCTGCAGCTTTGGGACAGGCCAAGAGACCCAGTACTTC. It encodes CACSFGTGQETQYF.

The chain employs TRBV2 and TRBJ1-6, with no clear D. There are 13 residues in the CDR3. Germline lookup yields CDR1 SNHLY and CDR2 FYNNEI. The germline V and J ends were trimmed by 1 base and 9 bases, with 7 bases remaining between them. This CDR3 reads CASSEGHPSPLHF. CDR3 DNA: TGTGCCAGCAGTGAAGGGCACCCTTCACCCCTCCACTTT.

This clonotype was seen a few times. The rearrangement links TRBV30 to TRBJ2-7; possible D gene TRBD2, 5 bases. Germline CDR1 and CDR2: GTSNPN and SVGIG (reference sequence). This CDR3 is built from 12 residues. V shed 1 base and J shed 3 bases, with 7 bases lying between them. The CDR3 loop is CAWSDGIYEQYF. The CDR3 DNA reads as TGTGCCTGGAGTGACGGGATCTACGAGCAGTACTTC.

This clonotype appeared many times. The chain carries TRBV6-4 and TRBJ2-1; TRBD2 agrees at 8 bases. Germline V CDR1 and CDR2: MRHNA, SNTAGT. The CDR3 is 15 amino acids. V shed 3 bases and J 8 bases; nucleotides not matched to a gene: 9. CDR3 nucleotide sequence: TGTGCCAGCAGTGAGAACGGGGGGGCAGTCTATGAGCAGTTCTTC. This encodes CASSENGGAVYEQFF.

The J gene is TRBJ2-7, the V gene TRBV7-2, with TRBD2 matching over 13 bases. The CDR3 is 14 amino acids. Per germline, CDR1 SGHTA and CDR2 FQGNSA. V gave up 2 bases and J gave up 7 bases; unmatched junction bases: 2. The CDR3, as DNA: TGTGCCAGCAGCTTAACTAGCGGGAGGGGGGAGCAGTACTTC. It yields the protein CASSLTSGRGEQYF.

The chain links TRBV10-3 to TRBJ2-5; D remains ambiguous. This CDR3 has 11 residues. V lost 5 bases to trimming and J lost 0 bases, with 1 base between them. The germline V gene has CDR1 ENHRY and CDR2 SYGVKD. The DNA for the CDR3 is TGTGCCATCAGTAACCAAGAGACCCAGTACTTC. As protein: CAISNQETQYF.

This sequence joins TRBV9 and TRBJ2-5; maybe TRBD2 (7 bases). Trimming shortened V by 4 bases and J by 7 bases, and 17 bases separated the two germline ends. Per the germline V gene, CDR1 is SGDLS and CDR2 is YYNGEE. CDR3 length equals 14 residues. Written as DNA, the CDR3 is TGTGCCAGCAGCCCCACGGGGGGCCTAGGGACCCAGTACTTC. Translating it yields CASSPTGGLGTQYF.

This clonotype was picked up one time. The DNA of the CDR3 is TGTGCCAGCTCACTGGGGAGGGAGTCCTACGAGCAGTACTTC. Protein: CASSLGRESYEQYF. The chain joins TRBV18 to TRBJ2-7, with TRBD2 identical over 7 bases. Losses at the gene ends were 4 bases for V and 1 base for J; bases not matched to a gene: 4. Germline V CDR1 and CDR2: KGHSH, LQKENI. The CDR3 is 14 residues long. The complete variable domain, with remaining parts taken from reference TRBV18 and TRBJ2-7, reads NAGVMQNPRHLVRRRGQEARLRCSPMKGHSHVYWYRQLPEEGLKFMVYLQKENIIDESGMPKERFSAEFPKEGPSILRIQQVVRGDSAAYFCASSLGRESYEQYFGPGTRLTVT.

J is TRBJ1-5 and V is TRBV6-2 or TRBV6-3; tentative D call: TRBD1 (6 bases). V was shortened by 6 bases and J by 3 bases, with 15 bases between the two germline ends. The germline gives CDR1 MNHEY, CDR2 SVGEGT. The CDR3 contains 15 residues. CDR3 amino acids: CASRNDRLPNQPQHF. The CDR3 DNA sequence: TGTGCCAGCAGGAATGACAGGCTGCCCAATCAGCCCCAGCATTTT.

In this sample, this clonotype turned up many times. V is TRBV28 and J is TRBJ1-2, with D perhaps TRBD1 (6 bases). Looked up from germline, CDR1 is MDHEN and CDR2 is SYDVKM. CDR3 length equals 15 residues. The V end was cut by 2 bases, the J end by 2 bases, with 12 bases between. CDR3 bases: TGTGCCAGCAGTTTAAGTGGACAGAACAACTATGGCTACACCTTC. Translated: CASSLSGQNNYGYTF.

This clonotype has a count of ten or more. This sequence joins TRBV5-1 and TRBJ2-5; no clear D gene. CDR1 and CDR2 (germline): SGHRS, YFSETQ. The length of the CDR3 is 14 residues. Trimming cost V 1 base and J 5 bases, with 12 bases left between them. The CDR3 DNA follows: TGCGCCAGCAGCTTGTTGGACGGCCGGGAGACCCAGTACTTC. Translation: CASSLLDGRETQYF. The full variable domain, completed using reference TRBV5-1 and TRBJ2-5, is KAGVTQTPRYLIKTRGQQVTLSCSPISGHRSVSWYQQTPGQGLQFLFEYFSETQRNKGNFPGRFSGRQFSNSRSEMNVSTLELGDSALYLCASSLLDGRETQYFGPGTRLLVL.

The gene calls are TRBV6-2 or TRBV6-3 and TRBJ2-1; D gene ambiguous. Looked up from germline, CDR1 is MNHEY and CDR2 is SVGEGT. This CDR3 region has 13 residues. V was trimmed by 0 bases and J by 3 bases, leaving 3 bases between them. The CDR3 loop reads CASSYSYYNEQFF. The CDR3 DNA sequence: TGTGCCAGCAGTTACTCTTACTACAATGAGCAGTTCTTC.

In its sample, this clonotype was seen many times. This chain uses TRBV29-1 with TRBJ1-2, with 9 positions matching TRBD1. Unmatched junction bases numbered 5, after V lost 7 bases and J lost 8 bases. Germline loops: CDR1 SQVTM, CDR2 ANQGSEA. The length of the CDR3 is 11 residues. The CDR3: CSGTGDEGYTF. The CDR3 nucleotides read TGCAGCGGGACAGGGGATGAAGGCTACACCTTC.

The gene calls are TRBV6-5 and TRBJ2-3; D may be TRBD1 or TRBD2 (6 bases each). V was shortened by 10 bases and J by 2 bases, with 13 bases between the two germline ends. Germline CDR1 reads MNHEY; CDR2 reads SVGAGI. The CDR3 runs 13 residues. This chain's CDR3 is CATTGGLTDTQYF. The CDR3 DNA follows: TGTGCCACCACTGGGGGGCTCACAGATACGCAGTATTTT.

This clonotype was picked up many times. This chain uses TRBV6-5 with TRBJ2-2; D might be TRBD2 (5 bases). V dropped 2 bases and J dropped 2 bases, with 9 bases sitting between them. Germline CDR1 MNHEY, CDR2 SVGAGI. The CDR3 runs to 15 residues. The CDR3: CASSYLTTNTGELFF. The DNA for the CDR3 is TGTGCCAGCAGTTACCTGACTACCAACACCGGGGAGCTGTTTTTT.

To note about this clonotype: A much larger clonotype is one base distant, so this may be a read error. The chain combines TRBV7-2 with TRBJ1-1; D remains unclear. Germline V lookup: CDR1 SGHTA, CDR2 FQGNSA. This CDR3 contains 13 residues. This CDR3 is CASSLGTETEASF. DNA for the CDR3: TGTGCCAGCAGCTTAGGAACAGAGACTGAAGCTTCCTTT.

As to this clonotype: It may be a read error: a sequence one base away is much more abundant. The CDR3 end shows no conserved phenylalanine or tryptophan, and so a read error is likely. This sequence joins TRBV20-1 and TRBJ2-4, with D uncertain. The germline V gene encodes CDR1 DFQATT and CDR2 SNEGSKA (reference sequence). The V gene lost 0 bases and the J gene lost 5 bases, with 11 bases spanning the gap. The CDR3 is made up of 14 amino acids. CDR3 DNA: TGCAGTGCTAGAGATACGTTAGGTCAAAACATTCAGTACTAC. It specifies CSARDTLGQNIQYY.